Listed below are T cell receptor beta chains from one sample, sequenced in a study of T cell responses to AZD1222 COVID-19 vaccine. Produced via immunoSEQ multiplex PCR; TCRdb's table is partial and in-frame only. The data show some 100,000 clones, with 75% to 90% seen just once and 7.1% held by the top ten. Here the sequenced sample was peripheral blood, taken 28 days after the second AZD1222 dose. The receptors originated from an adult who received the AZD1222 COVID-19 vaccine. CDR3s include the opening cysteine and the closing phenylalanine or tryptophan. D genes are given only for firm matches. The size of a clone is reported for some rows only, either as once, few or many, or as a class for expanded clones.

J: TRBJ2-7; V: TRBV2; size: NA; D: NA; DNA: TGTGCCAGCAGTGGTTTAGGATTCTACGAGCAGTACTTC; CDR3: CASSGLGFYEQYF
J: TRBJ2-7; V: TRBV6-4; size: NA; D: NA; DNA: TGTGCCAGCAGTGGTACTTACAGCTCCTACGAGCAGTACTTC; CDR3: CASSGTYSSYEQYF
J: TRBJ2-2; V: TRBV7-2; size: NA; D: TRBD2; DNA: TGTGCCAGCAGCTTAGCGCGTGCGGGGGGGCTTGGCGGGGAGCTGTTTTTT; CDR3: CASSLARAGGLGGELFF
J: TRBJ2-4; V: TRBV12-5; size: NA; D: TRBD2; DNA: TGTGCTAGTGGTTTGGTAGTTCGGGGGGTTCGACACATTCAGTACTTC; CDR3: CASGLVVRGVRHIQYF
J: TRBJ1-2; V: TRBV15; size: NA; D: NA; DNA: TGTGCCACCAGCAGAGATTGGACAGTTGCGGGCAACTACACCTTC; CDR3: CATSRDWTVAGNYTF
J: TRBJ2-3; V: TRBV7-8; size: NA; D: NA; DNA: TGTGCCTCGGTCCCCTTTGAGGAGGATACGCAGTATTTT; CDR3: CASVPFEEDTQYF
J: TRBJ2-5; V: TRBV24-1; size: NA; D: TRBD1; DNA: TGTGCCACCAGTGATTATGGGACAGGCCAAGAGACCCAGTACTTC; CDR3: CATSDYGTGQETQYF
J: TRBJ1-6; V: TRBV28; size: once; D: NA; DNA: TGTGCCAGCAGTTTAGAACGGGACACTACGACGGATTCACCCCTCCACTTT; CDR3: CASSLERDTTTDSPLHF
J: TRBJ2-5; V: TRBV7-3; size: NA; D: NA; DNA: TGTGCCAGCAGCTTGGGGGGGCGAGAGACCCAGTACTTC; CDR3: CASSLGGRETQYF
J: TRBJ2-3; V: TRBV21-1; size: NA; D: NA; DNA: TGTGCCAGCAGACTCCAAGGACAGGGGAGGGCAGATACGCAGTATTTT; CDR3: CASRLQGQGRADTQYF
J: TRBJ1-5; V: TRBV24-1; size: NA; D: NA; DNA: TGTGCCACCGGTCAGGGGACTCCTTGGCCCCAGCATTTT; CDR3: CATGQGTPWPQHF
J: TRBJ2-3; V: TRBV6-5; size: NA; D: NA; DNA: TGTGCCAGCAGTTATTTACTCCACACAGATACGCAGTATTTT; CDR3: CASSYLLHTDTQYF
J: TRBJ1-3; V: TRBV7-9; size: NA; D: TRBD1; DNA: TGTGCCAGCAGCGCGTTAGGGGGCCGCTCTGGAAACACCATATATTTT; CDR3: CASSALGGRSGNTIYF
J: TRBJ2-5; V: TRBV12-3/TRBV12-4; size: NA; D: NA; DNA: TGTGCCAGCAGTTTCTCTAAAGAGACCCAGTACTTC; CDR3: CASSFSKETQYF
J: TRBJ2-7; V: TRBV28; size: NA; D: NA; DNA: TGTGCCAGCAGTTCTCCCGGGGGCGAGCAGTACTTC; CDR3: CASSSPGGEQYF
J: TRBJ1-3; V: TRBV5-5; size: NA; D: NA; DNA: TGTGCCAGCGGTTACGGAAGGGACACCATATATTTT; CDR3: CASGYGRDTIYF
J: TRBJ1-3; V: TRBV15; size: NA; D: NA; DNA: TGTACCACCAGCAGAGTCAAGGGGCTAGGCCCTGGAAACACCATATATTTT; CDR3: CTTSRVKGLGPGNTIYF
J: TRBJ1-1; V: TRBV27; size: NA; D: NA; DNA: TGTGCCAGCAGTTTATCGATCGGAACCGCGACTGAAGCTTTCTTT; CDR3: CASSLSIGTATEAFF
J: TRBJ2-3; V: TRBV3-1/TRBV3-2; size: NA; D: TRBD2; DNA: TGTGCCAGCGGTAGAGGACTAGCGCAGTATTTT; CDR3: CASGRGLAQYF
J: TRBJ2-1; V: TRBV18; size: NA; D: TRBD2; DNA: TGTGCCAGCTCACCACCTCGACTAGCGGGAGGGCCCGCCAATGAGCAGTTCTTC; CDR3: CASSPPRLAGGPANEQFF
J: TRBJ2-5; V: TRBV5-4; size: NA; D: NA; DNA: TGTGCCAGCAGCTTAAAGGGGGGCCAAGAGACCCAGTACTTC; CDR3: CASSLKGGQETQYF
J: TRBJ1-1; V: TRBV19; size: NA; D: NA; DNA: TGTGCCAGTAGTTGGAGGGGAGTCAACACTGAAGCTTTCTTT; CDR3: CASSWRGVNTEAFF
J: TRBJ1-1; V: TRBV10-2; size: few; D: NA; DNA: TGCGCCAGCAGTCTAAGCCTAGGGATGACTTTCTTT; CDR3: CASSLSLGMTFF
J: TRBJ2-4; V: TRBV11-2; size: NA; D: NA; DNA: TGTGCCAGCAGCCCCACCCTTGGGGGGTACGGAAACATTCAGTACTTC; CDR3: CASSPTLGGYGNIQYF
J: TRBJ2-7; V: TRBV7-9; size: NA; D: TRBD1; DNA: TGTGCCAGCAGCATGGGGACAGGGGGCGGCTACGAGCAGTACTTC; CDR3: CASSMGTGGGYEQYF
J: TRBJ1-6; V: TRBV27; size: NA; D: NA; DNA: TGTGCCAGCAGTTTATGGCGGGGGGCGGGAAATTCACCCCTCCACTTT; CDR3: CASSLWRGAGNSPLHF
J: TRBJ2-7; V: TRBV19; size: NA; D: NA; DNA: TGTGCCAGTACGCCTGGGACCGAGGGGTACGAGCAGTACTTC; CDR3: CASTPGTEGYEQYF
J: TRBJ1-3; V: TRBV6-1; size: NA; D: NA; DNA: TGTGCCAGCAGTGTTGGGGGCCCTGGAAACACCATATATTTT; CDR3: CASSVGGPGNTIYF
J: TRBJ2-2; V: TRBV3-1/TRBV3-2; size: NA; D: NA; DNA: TGTGCCAGCAGCCAAGTCGGCGGGGAGCTGTTTTTT; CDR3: CASSQVGGELFF
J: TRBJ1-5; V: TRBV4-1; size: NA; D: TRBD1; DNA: TGCGCCAGCAGCCAGGGGACAGAGCATAGCAATCAGCCCCAGCATTTT; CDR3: CASSQGTEHSNQPQHF
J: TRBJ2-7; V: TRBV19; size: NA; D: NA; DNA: TGTGCCAGTAGTATTCGGTTGGCCCCCGAGCAGTACTTC; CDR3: CASSIRLAPEQYF
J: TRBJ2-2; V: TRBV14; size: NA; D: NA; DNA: TGTGCCAGCAGCCAACAGGGAAGTGTCGGGGAGCTGTTTTTT; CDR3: CASSQQGSVGELFF
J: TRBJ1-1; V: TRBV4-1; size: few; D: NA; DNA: TGCGCCAGCAGCCAAGGTCAGGCGGACGGGAACACTGAAGCTTTCTTT; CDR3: CASSQGQADGNTEAFF
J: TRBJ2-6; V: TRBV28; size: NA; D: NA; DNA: TGTGCCAGCAGTTGGTCGGAGGGCTCTCCGACTTTC; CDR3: CASSWSEGSPTF
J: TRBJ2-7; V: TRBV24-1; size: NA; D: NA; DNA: TGTGCCACCAGTGCCGGCAGGGTGGACGAGCAGTACTTC; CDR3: CATSAGRVDEQYF
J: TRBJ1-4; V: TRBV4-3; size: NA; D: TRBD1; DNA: TGCGCCAGCAGCCAAGATCCTGTGGACAGGGACCGCTTACGGGAAAAACTGTTTTTT; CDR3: CASSQDPVDRDRLREKLFF
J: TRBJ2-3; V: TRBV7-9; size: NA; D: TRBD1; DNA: TGTGCCAGCAGCTTGCCGGGACAGGGGGAAGGCACAGATACGCAGTATTTT; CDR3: CASSLPGQGEGTDTQYF
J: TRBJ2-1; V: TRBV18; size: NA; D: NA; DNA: TGTGCCAGCTCACCACCGGGGGCTAGTTTTTACAATGAGCAGTTCTTC; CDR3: CASSPPGASFYNEQFF
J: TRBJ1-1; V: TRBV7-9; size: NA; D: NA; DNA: TGTGCCAGCAGCTTTGAGTCGGGGGAAGCTTTCTTT; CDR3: CASSFESGEAFF
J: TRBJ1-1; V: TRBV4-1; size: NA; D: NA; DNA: TGCGCCAGCAGAATAGGGCTGATGAACACTGAAGCTTTCTTT; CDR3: CASRIGLMNTEAFF
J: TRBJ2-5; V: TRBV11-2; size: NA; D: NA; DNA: TGTGCCAGCAGCTTGAGCATTTCCGAGAAAGAGACCCAGTACTTC; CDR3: CASSLSISEKETQYF